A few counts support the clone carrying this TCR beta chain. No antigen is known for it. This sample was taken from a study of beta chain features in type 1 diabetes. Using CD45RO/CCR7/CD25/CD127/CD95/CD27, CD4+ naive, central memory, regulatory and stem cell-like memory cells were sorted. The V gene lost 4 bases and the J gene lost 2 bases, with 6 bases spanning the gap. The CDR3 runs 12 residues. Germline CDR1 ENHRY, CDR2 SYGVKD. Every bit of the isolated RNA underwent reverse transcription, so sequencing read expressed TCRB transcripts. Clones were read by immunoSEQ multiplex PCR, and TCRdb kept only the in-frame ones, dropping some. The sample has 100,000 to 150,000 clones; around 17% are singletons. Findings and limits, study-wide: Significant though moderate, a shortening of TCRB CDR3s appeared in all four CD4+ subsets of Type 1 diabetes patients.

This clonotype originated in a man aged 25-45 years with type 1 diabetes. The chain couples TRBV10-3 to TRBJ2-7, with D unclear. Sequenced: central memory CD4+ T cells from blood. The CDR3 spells CAISADPYEQYF. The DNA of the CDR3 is TGTGCCATCAGTGCCGACCCCTACGAGCAGTACTTC.